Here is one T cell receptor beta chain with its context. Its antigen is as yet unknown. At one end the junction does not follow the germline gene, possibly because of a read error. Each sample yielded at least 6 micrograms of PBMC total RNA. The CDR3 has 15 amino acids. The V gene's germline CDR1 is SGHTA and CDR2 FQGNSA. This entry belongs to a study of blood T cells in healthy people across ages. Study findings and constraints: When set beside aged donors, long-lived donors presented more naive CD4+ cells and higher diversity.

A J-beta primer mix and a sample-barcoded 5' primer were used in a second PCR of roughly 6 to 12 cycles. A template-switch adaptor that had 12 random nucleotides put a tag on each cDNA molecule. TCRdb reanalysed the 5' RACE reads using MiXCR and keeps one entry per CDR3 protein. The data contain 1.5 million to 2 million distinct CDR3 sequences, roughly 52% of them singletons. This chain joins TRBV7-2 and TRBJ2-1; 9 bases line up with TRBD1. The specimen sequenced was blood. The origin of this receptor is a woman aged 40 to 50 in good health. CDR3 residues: CASSFSGTGYSEQFF. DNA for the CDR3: TGTGCCAGCAGCTTTTCCGGGACAGGGTACAGTGAGCAGTTCTTC.